This T cell receptor (beta chain) was identified during a study of T cells in Graves' hyperthyroidism and ophthalmopathy. Per the germline V gene, CDR1 is GTSNPN and CDR2 is SVGIG (reference sequence). The CDR3 covers 13 residues. Trimming removed 5 bases from V and 2 bases from J; junction bases left unmatched: 4. This clonotype appeared many times. From RNA transcripts, TCR beta CDR3 regions were amplified. First-round RT-PCR targeting the TCR CDR3 was performed with the HTBI primer set. TCRdb processed the multiplex PCR reads anew with MiXCR; each CDR3 protein has one entry. The data show about 290,000 distinct CDR3 sequences, approximately 14% seen once.

The source of this sequence is a woman between 40 and 55 years old with Graves' hyperthyroidism. This chain connects TRBV30 to TRBJ2-5; 8 nucleotides line up with TRBD1. The sequenced sample consisted of blood. In DNA form, the CDR3 reads TGTGCCTGGGGGGGACAGGCACAAGAGACCCAGTACTTC. It specifies CAWGGQAQETQYF.